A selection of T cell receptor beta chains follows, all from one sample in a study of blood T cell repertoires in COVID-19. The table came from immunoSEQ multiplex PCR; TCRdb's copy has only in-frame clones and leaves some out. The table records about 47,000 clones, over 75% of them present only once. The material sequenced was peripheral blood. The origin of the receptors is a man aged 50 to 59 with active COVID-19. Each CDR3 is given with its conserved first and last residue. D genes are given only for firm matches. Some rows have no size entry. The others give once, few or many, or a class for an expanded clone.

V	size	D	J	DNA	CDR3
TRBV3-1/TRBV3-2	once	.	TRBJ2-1	TGTGCCAGCAGCCAAGAGGGGGTACTAGCCGGCTACAATGAGCAGTTCTTC	CASSQEGVLAGYNEQFF
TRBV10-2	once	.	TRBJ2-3	TGCGCCAGCAGTGAAGGAGGTCCAGATACGCAGTATTTT	CASSEGGPDTQYF
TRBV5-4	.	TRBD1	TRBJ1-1	TGTGCCAGCAGTCGACAGGGGGCGCTTACTGAAGCTTTCTTT	CASSRQGALTEAFF
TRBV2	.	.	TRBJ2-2	TGTGCCAGCAGGGGCATTCTGACCGGGGAGCTGTTTTTT	CASRGILTGELFF
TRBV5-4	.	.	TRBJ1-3	TGTGCCAGCAGCCCGGACTCGGGTCTTGGACTCTCTGGAAACACCATATATTTT	CASSPDSGLGLSGNTIYF
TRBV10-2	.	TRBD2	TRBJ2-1	TGCGCCAGCGCTAGCGGGGGGGCTGGAAATGAGCAGTTCTTC	CASASGGAGNEQFF
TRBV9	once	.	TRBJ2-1	TGTGCCAGCAGCGTAGACGGTAGCGGCAGTCGGCAGTTCTTC	CASSVDGSGSRQFF
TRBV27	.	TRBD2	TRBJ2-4	TGTGCCAGCAGCGGACTAGCGGGAGTGGGCGACATTCAGTACTTC	CASSGLAGVGDIQYF
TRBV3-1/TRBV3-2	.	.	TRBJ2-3	TGTGCCAGCAGCAAACCGGGAACGGGGTTAATCACAGATACGCAGTATTTT	CASSKPGTGLITDTQYF
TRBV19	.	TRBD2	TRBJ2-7	TGTGCCAGTAGTATCCTAGCGGGGACCTCCTACGAGCAGTACTTC	CASSILAGTSYEQYF
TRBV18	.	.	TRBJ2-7	TGTGCCAGCTCACCAGACGCGGCGATCTACGAGCAGTACTTC	CASSPDAAIYEQYF
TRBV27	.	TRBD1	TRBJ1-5	TGTGCCAGCAGTTCCAGGGGGCTCGGCAATCAGCCCCAGCATTTT	CASSSRGLGNQPQHF